Presented here are 3 T cell receptor beta chains from one specimen sequenced in a study of control samples from healthy donors and cancer patients. Only in-frame clones appear in the TCRdb table, and some are missing; sequencing was by immunoSEQ multiplex PCR. The sample has tens of thousands of clones, roughly 94% seen once. Specimen: blood. All receptors come from a man aged 30 to 45 in good health.

The rearrangement links TRBV6-5 to TRBJ2-1; D is possibly TRBD2 (7 bases). The germline V and J ends were trimmed by 0 bases and 14 bases, with 14 bases remaining between them. The CDR3 is made up of 13 amino acids. Germline values: CDR1 MNHEY, CDR2 SVGAGI. The CDR3 sequence: CASSYSSRGGEFF. The CDR3 DNA sequence: TGTGCCAGCAGTTACTCGTCGAGGGGGGGCGAGTTCTTC.

This chain joins TRBV6-5 and TRBJ1-2; perhaps TRBD1 as D (6 bases). This CDR3 is built from 15 residues. Germline CDR1 and CDR2: MNHEY and SVGAGI. Trimming removed 7 bases from V and 3 bases from J, with 18 bases in between. This CDR3 reads CASTKREGDDYGYTF. The CDR3 DNA is TGTGCCAGCACCAAAAGGGAGGGGGATGACTATGGCTACACCTTC.

V gene TRBV6-1 combines with J gene TRBJ1-2; 9 bases match TRBD1. The J segment lost 6 bases and the V segment lost 2 bases, leaving 13 bases of the junction unmatched. Germline CDR1 MNHNS, CDR2 SASEGT. The CDR3 is 17 amino acids. For the CDR3, the DNA is TGTGCCAGCAGTGAAAGGGGGGACAGGGAAAGGTCACATGGCTACACCTTC. It yields the protein CASSERGDRERSHGYTF.